This is a list of T cell receptor beta chains from one sample in a study of T cell repertoires in cytomegalovirus infection. The antigens of these receptors remain unknown. One entry per CDR3 protein, called by TCRdb with MiXCR from the reads. The profile shows fewer than 950,000 distinct CDR3 sequences, 32% of them singletons. This material consisted of cultured CD8+ T cells from PBMCs, taken from culture after CMV antigen stimulation. All receptors derive from a human donor in good health (CMV status not recorded). Some clones in this sample may be carry-over from other donors' samples. Both conserved end residues are part of each CDR3. D genes are given only for firm matches. Clone size is stated in some rows and not others, as once, few, many or a class when expanded.

j_call: TRBJ2-5
v_call: TRBV27
clone_size: few
d_call: TRBD1
cdr3_nt: TGTGCCAGCAGTTTTGGGACAGGGCACGGGACCCAGTACTTC
cdr3_aa: CASSFGTGHGTQYF

j_call: TRBJ2-5
v_call: TRBV2
clone_size: NA
d_call: TRBD2
cdr3_nt: TGTGCCAGCGAAGGACTAGCGGGGCGTATATCAGAGGAGACCCAGTACTTC
cdr3_aa: CASEGLAGRISEETQYF

j_call: TRBJ1-1
v_call: TRBV11-1
clone_size: NA
d_call: NA
cdr3_nt: TGTGCCAGCAGCTTACTCCCTTCAACAGACAGAATCCCTGAAGCTTTCTTT
cdr3_aa: CASSLLPSTDRIPEAFF

j_call: TRBJ2-6
v_call: TRBV15
clone_size: NA
d_call: NA
cdr3_nt: TGTGCCACCAGCTCGGACACAGACTCTGGGGCCAACGTCCTGACTTTC
cdr3_aa: CATSSDTDSGANVLTF

j_call: TRBJ2-7
v_call: TRBV11-1
clone_size: NA
d_call: TRBD1
cdr3_nt: TGTGTCAGCAGCCCCGGGACAGCCTACGAGCAGTACTTC
cdr3_aa: CVSSPGTAYEQYF

j_call: TRBJ2-1
v_call: TRBV19
clone_size: many
d_call: NA
cdr3_nt: TGTGCCAGTAGTATGTCCTCGAGCTCCTACAATGAGCAGTTCTTC
cdr3_aa: CASSMSSSSYNEQFF

j_call: TRBJ2-1
v_call: TRBV5-1
clone_size: NA
d_call: NA
cdr3_nt: TGCGCCAGCAGTTTGTCTCTGTCTCGCAATGAGCAGTTCTTC
cdr3_aa: CASSLSLSRNEQFF

j_call: TRBJ2-1
v_call: TRBV6-2/TRBV6-3
clone_size: NA
d_call: NA
cdr3_nt: TGTGCCAGCAGCACCCGACAGGTCAACTCCTACAATGAGCAGTTCTTC
cdr3_aa: CASSTRQVNSYNEQFF

j_call: TRBJ1-1
v_call: TRBV29-1
clone_size: few
d_call: TRBD1
cdr3_nt: TGCAGCGCTCCGGGACAGGGCGGCACTGAAGCTTTCTTT
cdr3_aa: CSAPGQGGTEAFF

j_call: TRBJ1-1
v_call: TRBV19
clone_size: NA
d_call: NA
cdr3_nt: TGTGCCAGTAGTATGGGATGGGGGACTGAAGCTTTCTTT
cdr3_aa: CASSMGWGTEAFF

j_call: TRBJ2-3
v_call: TRBV19
clone_size: few
d_call: NA
cdr3_nt: TGTGCCAGTAGTATCCTCGGGACTTACACCGATACGCAGTATTTT
cdr3_aa: CASSILGTYTDTQYF

j_call: TRBJ2-2
v_call: TRBV20-1
clone_size: NA
d_call: NA
cdr3_nt: TGCAGTGCCCTACCCTCCACCGGGGAGCTGTTTTTT
cdr3_aa: CSALPSTGELFF